This TCR beta chain was sequenced for a study of siplizumab effects on memory and regulatory T cells. Turning to the study itself: Mixed lymphocyte reactions were matched in twos, containing siplizumab at approximately 1.1 ug/mL or lacking drug. General observations from the study: Among alloreactive clones, only a minor fraction mapped to unstimulated subsets.

The mixed lymphocyte reaction cells were held in coculture (37°C) for over 5 days. On this clone: Antigen specificity is unknown.

The protocol was immunoSEQ multiplex PCR, while the TCRdb copy is restricted to in-frame clones and leaves out a portion. The table shows 8,000 or so clones, with about two fifths occurring only once. Specimen: CFSE-low (dividing) CD8+ T cells sorted from an allogeneic mixed lymphocyte reaction. The source is a human donor in good health; the cells came from an allogeneic mixed lymphocyte reaction.

The CDR3 region is CASSQAIREDPEAFF. CDR3 nucleotides: TGCGCCAGCAGCCAAGCGATACGGGAAGATCCTGAAGCTTTCTTT. The chain carries TRBV4-1 and TRBJ1-1; D unclear. This CDR3 spans 15 amino acids. In germline, CDR1 is MGHRA, CDR2 YSYEKL. V lost 1 base and J lost 6, with 15 bases in between.